This entry lists 25 T cell receptor beta chains sequenced from one sample in a study of T cells in women clearing cervical HPV infection. Only in-frame clones appear in the TCRdb table, and some are missing; sequencing was by immunoSEQ multiplex PCR. The sample table sets out about 29,000 clones. Sample: blood buffy coat. The source is a woman between 18 and 75 years old with a cervical HPV16 infection that either progressed to CIN3+ or cleared (not recorded which).

CDR3 protein: CASNPQGGRTEAFF. Incomplete CDR3 DNA: TGTGCCTCCAACCCACAGGGGGGGAGGACTGAA. This sequence joins TRBV30 and TRBJ1-1; 8 positions match TRBD1. The CDR3 goes on 3 residues after the read ends, and that part is filled in from the germline J gene. Germline V CDR1 and CDR2: GTSNPN, SVGIG (reference sequence). CDR3 length: 14 amino acids. The V segment lost 7 bases and the J segment 5 bases; nucleotides outside the gene matches: 12.

In the case of this clone: Sequencing ends 3 residues short of the CDR3 end; the germline J gene provides the rest. V usage is TRBV7-8 and J usage is TRBJ2-7; 10 bases map to TRBD2. This CDR3 comprises 14 residues. The V segment lost 5 bases and the J segment 2 bases; nucleotides outside the gene matches: 3. Germline assignment: CDR1 SGHVS and CDR2 FQNEAQ. CDR3 amino acids: CASSLSGGAYEQYF. Partial CDR3 DNA: TGTGCCAGCAGCCTCAGCGGGGGGGCCTACGAG.

As for this clone: The DNA ends 3 residues before the CDR3 does, and the rest of the CDR3 is filled in from the germline J gene. The J gene is TRBJ1-5, the V gene TRBV19; TRBD1 matches at 8 bases. The CDR3 is 15 residues long. Germline CDR1 is LNHDA and CDR2 is SQIVND (reference sequence). The J segment lost 0 bases and the V segment lost 4 bases, leaving 2 bases of the junction unmatched. The CDR3 region is CASSTTGGSNQPQHF. The DNA read from the CDR3 is TGTGCCAGTAGTACTACAGGGGGTAGCAATCAGCCC. Full variable domain (remainder filled in from reference TRBV19 and TRBJ1-5): DGGITQSPKYLFRKEGQNVTLSCEQNLNHDAMYWYRQDPGQGLRLIYYSQIVNDFQKGDIAEGYSVSREKKESFPLTVTSAQKNPTAFYLCASSTTGGSNQPQHFGDGTRLSIL.

To note about this clone: The missing CDR3 end, 3 residues past where the read stops, is filled in from the germline J gene. V gene TRBV18 combines with J gene TRBJ2-3, with TRBD1 matching over 12 bases. This CDR3 comprises 16 residues. Germline V gene sequence: CDR1 KGHSH, CDR2 LQKENI. The CDR3 here is CASSPSSGTGGRPQYF. The CDR3 bases that were read are TGTGCCAGCTCACCGAGTTCCGGGACAGGGGGCCGACCG.

As for this clone: The sequence runs out 3 residues before the end of the CDR3; the remainder is reconstructed from the germline J gene. This sequence joins TRBV30 and TRBJ1-1; D unclear. V lost 7 bases and J 3 bases, leaving 12 bases between the germline ends. There are 12 residues in the CDR3. Germline CDR1 is GTSNPN and CDR2 is SVGIG (reference sequence). Incomplete CDR3 DNA: TGTGCCTCGAACAAACTAGACACTGAA. It yields the protein CASNKLDTE. The complete CDR3 protein is CASNKLDTEAFF.

As regards this clone: With the read ending 3 residues before the CDR3 end, the germline J gene is used to fill in that end. This chain links TRBV30 with TRBJ2-5, with TRBD1 matching over 7 bases. The CDR3 is 12 residues long. Germline loops: CDR1 GTSNPN, CDR2 SVGIG (reference sequence). V lost 2 bases and J lost 5; bases outside the gene matches: 2. The sequenced part of the CDR3 DNA is TGTGCCTGGAGTCCCAGGGGGGAGACC. Amino acids: CAWSPRGET. In full, the CDR3 reads CAWSPRGETQYF.

Points on this clone: Read sequence stops 3 residues before the CDR3 end, and the germline J gene provides the missing end. The identical CDR3 is also encoded by other nucleotide sequences in the sample. V and J are TRBV4-1 and TRBJ2-5, with TRBD2 matching over 10 bases. The CDR3 is 16 amino acids. Unmatched junction bases numbered 9, after V lost 4 bases and J lost 4 bases. Germline assignment: CDR1 MGHRA and CDR2 YSYEKL. The CDR3 is CASSPRGLAGAETQYF. CDR3 DNA, as far as it was read: TGCGCCAGCAGCCCCCGAGGGCTAGCGGGGGCAGAGACC.

Partial CDR3 DNA: TGTGCCAGCAGTGGGACGGGGGGCTCCTACGAG. Translated: CASSGTGGSYE. The entire CDR3 protein is CASSGTGGSYEQYF. V usage is TRBV2 and J usage is TRBJ2-7; 7 bases map to TRBD2. With the read ending 3 residues before the CDR3 end, the germline J gene is used to fill in that end. The V gene end was trimmed by 4 bases and the J gene end by 0 bases; junction bases not matched to a gene: 3. The CDR3 extends over 14 amino acids. In germline, CDR1 is SNHLY, CDR2 FYNNEI.

About this clone: Coverage ceases 3 residues before the CDR3 finishes, and the germline J gene fills in the end. The chain has TRBV2 and TRBJ2-3, with a possible D match to TRBD2 (5 bases). The germline CDR1 and CDR2 sequences are SNHLY and FYNNEI. This CDR3 comprises 14 residues. Trimming took off 3 bases at V and 2 bases at J, with 9 bases between the two ends. The CDR3 here is CASSDGVLTDTQYF. The CDR3 DNA, read in part, is TGTGCCAGCAGTGACGGGGTGCTCACAGATACG.

Remarks on this clone: With the read ending 3 residues before the CDR3 end, the germline J gene is used to fill in that end. The genes are TRBV19 and TRBJ2-1; the D gene could be TRBD1 or TRBD2 (6 bases each). CDR1 is LNHDA, CDR2 SQIVND, per germline (reference sequence). V gave up 5 bases and J gave up 9 bases, with 14 bases separating them. The CDR3 totals 13 residues. The CDR3 loop is CASSPGRGGEQFF. The CDR3 bases that were read are TGTGCCAGTAGTCCCGGCAGGGGAGGTGAG.

A note on this clone: The sequence runs out 3 residues before the end of the CDR3; the remainder is reconstructed from the germline J gene. The V and J genes are TRBV20-1 and TRBJ2-7; TRBD1 matches 7 bases. Germline-derived CDR1 and CDR2 are DFQATT and SNEGSKA (reference sequence). The CDR3 covers 14 residues. J gave up 5 bases and V 0 bases, and 7 bases lay outside the gene matches. Partial CDR3 DNA: TGCAGTGCTAGAGATCAACAGGGGAAGCACGAG. Amino acid sequence: CSARDQQGKHE. The full-length CDR3 reads as CSARDQQGKHEQYF.

Concerning this clone: Read coverage stops 3 residues before the CDR3 terminus; the germline J gene supplies the remainder. The gene calls are TRBV7-9 and TRBJ1-2; TRBD1 agrees at 9 bases. The CDR3 loop spans 15 amino acids. Germline CDR1 is SEHNR and CDR2 is FQNEAQ (reference sequence). The CDR3 DNA, read in part, is TGTGCCAGCAGCCCAACAGGGGGCGATATCTACGAC. It encodes CASSPTGGDIYD. The whole CDR3 sequence reads CASSPTGGDIYDYTF.

Of note for this clone: The read is 3 residues too short to cover the CDR3 end, so that end is filled in from the germline J gene. The chain joins TRBV18 to TRBJ2-3; 7 bases agree with TRBD1. Looked up from germline, CDR1 is KGHSH and CDR2 is LQKENI. CDR3 length: 14 residues. After removal of 2 bases from V and 1 base from J, the junction contained 0 bases not matched to a gene. The sequenced CDR3 bases are TGTGCCAGCTCACCAGGGACAGGCACAGATACG. Translating it yields CASSPGTGTDT. The entire CDR3 is CASSPGTGTDTQYF.

For this clone: The read comes to an end 3 residues before the CDR3 does, leaving the germline J gene to fill in the end. The rearrangement links TRBV5-1 to TRBJ1-2; D gene unclear. Germline V lookup: CDR1 SGHRS, CDR2 YFSETQ. The CDR3 length is 13 residues. V lost 0 bases and J 2 bases, leaving 5 bases between the germline ends. CDR3: CASSLGPNYGYTF. The covered CDR3 bases are TGCGCCAGCAGCTTGGGGCCGAACTATGGC.

Note on this clone: The missing CDR3 end, 3 residues past where the read stops, is filled in from the germline J gene. The chain has TRBV12-3 or TRBV12-4 and TRBJ2-2, with 7 nucleotides matching TRBD1. J lost 3 bases, V lost 3 bases, and 7 bases had no gene match. CDR3 length: 16 amino acids. The sequenced CDR3 bases are TGTGCCAGCAGTTTCGGACAGGAGCGCGACACCGGGGAG. Protein product: CASSFGQERDTGE. The CDR3, in full, reads CASSFGQERDTGELFF.

Concerning this clone: The sequenced fragment ends 3 residues before the CDR3 boundary, so the rest is inferred from the germline J gene. This chain uses TRBV7-9 with TRBJ1-4; D is possibly TRBD1 (5 bases). This CDR3 region has 13 residues. V was clipped by 7 bases and J by 6 bases, with 12 bases between them. Germline loops: CDR1 SEHNR, CDR2 FQNEAQ (reference sequence). The CDR3: CASTGGLDEKLFF. The sequenced CDR3 bases are TGTGCCAGCACCGGGGGGTTAGATGAAAAA.

The CDR3 region is CSVGQGLYEQYF. Partial CDR3 DNA: TGCAGCGTTGGGCAGGGGCTCTACGAG. The chain recombines TRBV29-1 with TRBJ2-7; perhaps TRBD1 as D (6 bases). The read ends 3 residues early relative to the CDR3; the germline J gene fills the gap. The germline CDR1 and CDR2 sequences are SQVTM and ANQGSEA. Trimming shortened V by 4 bases and J by 3 bases, and 10 bases separated the two germline ends. CDR3 length: 12 residues.

As concerns this clone: The read falls 3 residues short of the CDR3 end, and the missing part is taken from the germline J gene. This sequence joins TRBV7-6 and TRBJ2-1, with 10 bases aligning to TRBD1. This CDR3 region has 17 residues. V lost 1 base to trimming and J lost 3 bases; unmatched junction nucleotides: 6. Looked up from germline, CDR1 is SGHVS and CDR2 is FNYEAQ. The CDR3 DNA, read in part, is TGTGCCAGCAGCTTAGAAGGGTGGACAGGGGGCTACAATGAG. Amino acids: CASSLEGWTGGYNE. The full CDR3 protein is CASSLEGWTGGYNEQFF.

With regard to this clone: The observed sequence ends 3 residues before the CDR3 terminus, with the missing tail filled in from the germline J gene. The rearrangement links TRBV2 to TRBJ2-7; D is unresolved. The germline CDR1 and CDR2 sequences are SNHLY and FYNNEI. The CDR3 totals 14 residues. V lost 8 bases and J lost 2, with 16 bases in between. The CDR3 sequence is CASVVEKSTYEQYF. CDR3 DNA (partial): TGTGCCAGCGTTGTAGAAAAATCTACCTACGAG.

Regarding this clone: From the germline J gene comes the end of the CDR3, since the read stops 3 residues before it. V gene TRBV18 combines with J gene TRBJ2-1; 10 bases agree with TRBD2. Germline loops: CDR1 KGHSH, CDR2 LQKENI. J was trimmed by 8 bases and V by 5 bases; bases with no gene match: 6. The CDR3 length is 14 residues. CDR3 DNA (partial): TGTGCCAGCTCATCGGGACTAGCGTTGGATGAG. It specifies CASSSGLALDE. The entire CDR3 reads CASSSGLALDEQFF.

CDR3 sequence: CASSSGTGNTEAFF. CDR3 DNA, as far as it was read: TGTGCCAGCTCCTCCGGGACAGGCAACACTGAA. This chain links TRBV18 with TRBJ1-1; 8 bases map to TRBD1. The read halts 3 residues ahead of the CDR3 end, with the missing end drawn from the germline J gene. This CDR3 has 14 residues. The V and J ends lost 6 bases and 2 bases, in that order; junction bases with no gene match: 5. Germline loops: CDR1 KGHSH, CDR2 LQKENI.

With regard to this clone: The CDR3 is cut off 3 residues early in the read; its end comes from the germline J gene. This chain connects TRBV15 to TRBJ2-5; 14 positions agree with TRBD2. J gave up 3 bases and V 6 bases, and 6 bases lay outside the gene matches. Germline V gene sequence: CDR1 LNHNV, CDR2 YYDKDF (reference sequence). The CDR3 has 16 amino acids. The covered CDR3 bases are TGTGCCACCAGTAGCTCGGGACTAGCGGGAGAAGAGACC. Residues: CATSSSGLAGEET. The entire CDR3 protein reads CATSSSGLAGEETQYF.

By frequency, this clone is medium-sized. The CDR3 protein is CASSRGPTGELFF. The CDR3 DNA, read in part, is TGTGCCAGCAGTCGAGGCCCCACCGGGGAG. The chain couples TRBV6-4 to TRBJ2-2, with D uncertain. The read comes to an end 3 residues before the CDR3 does, leaving the germline J gene to fill in the end. The CDR3 covers 13 residues. The germline V gene has CDR1 MRHNA and CDR2 SNTAGT. V was clipped by 5 bases and J by 4 bases, with 8 bases between them.

About this clone itself: The read ends 3 residues early relative to the CDR3; the germline J gene fills the gap. The chain employs TRBV20-1 and TRBJ2-7; tentatively, D is TRBD1 (6 bases). Germline CDR1 is DFQATT and CDR2 is SNEGSKA (reference sequence). CDR3 length: 12 residues. Trimming stripped 6 bases from V and 3 bases from J, with 12 bases between. CDR3 DNA (partial): TGCAGTGCCCGAACAGGGCTCTACGAG. Its protein product is CSARTGLYE. Given in full, the CDR3 is CSARTGLYEQYF.

About this clone itself: From the germline J gene comes the end of the CDR3, since the read stops 3 residues before it. V and J are TRBV4-1 and TRBJ2-7; D unclear. From germline, CDR1 is MGHRA and CDR2 YSYEKL. With 5 bases removed from V and 0 bases from J, the gap between germline ends came to 11 bases. The CDR3 runs 14 residues. Partial CDR3 DNA: TGCGCCAGCAGCGATCCTTACAGCTCCTACGAG. The encoded protein is CASSDPYSSYE. The full CDR3 is CASSDPYSSYEQYF.